Listed below are T cell receptor beta chains from one sample, sequenced in a study of CD8 T cells in ankylosing spondylitis. MiXCR was run by TCRdb on the 5' RACE reads, yielding one entry per CDR3 protein. The data show 100,000 to 150,000 distinct CDR3 sequences, roughly an eighth seen once. Sequenced sample: blood, either unsorted or a sorted T cell fraction (not recorded which). The receptor source for this set is a female donor with ankylosing spondylitis or in good health (not recorded which). CDR3s include the opening cysteine and the closing phenylalanine or tryptophan. D genes are given only for firm matches. Size is omitted from some rows. Given values are once, few, many or a class for expanded clones.

TRBV28	TRBD1	NA	CASSERWGGQGVDTQYF
TRBV25-1	TRBD1	NA	CASSEWTGGIYEQYF
TRBV5-5	NA	many	CASSLQGSHASYTF
TRBV7-9	NA	NA	CASSLVWGLSTDTQYF
TRBV30	TRBD1	NA	CAWSGFGTGTGGGEQYF
TRBV5-1	NA	NA	CASSLGGHPGNEQFF
TRBV7-2	TRBD2	NA	CASSLASGGKETQYF
TRBV7-9	TRBD1	few	CASPQGVSGELFF
TRBV5-1	TRBD1	NA	CASSGKDRVDEQFF
TRBV7-3	TRBD1	NA	CASSIITGGNEQFF
TRBV30	NA	few	CAWSQAWNEQYF
TRBV20-1	NA	many	CSARDRNTGELFF
TRBV29-1	NA	many	CSGGGPTFGYTF
TRBV5-1	TRBD2	NA	CASSLGIAGAQETQYF
TRBV24-1	TRBD1	many	CATSDFPGQPLYGYTF
TRBV6-2/TRBV6-3	NA	many	CASSSRSSYEQYF
TRBV10-3	TRBD1	many	CAIGQENTDTQYF